This T cell receptor beta chain is drawn from a study of blood T cells in healthy people across ages. Caucasian, healthy and from Russia, the donors were aged between roughly 6 and 100. With a J-beta primer mix and a sample-barcoded 5' primer, a second PCR ran about 6 to 11 cycles. A 12-random-nucleotide template-switch adaptor tagged each cDNA molecule. TCRdb re-called the 5' RACE reads with MiXCR, one entry per CDR3 protein. The sample lists about a million distinct CDR3 sequences; approximately 50% were seen once. V was clipped by 5 bases and J by 7 bases, with 15 bases between them. The CDR3 is 14 amino acids. Germline values: CDR1 MDHEN, CDR2 SYDVKM.

The origin of this receptor is a woman aged 55-69 years in good health. The V and J genes are TRBV28 and TRBJ2-4, with unresolved D. The material sequenced was blood. Here the CDR3 reads CASSPRLADNIQYF. CDR3 DNA sequence: TGTGCCAGCAGTCCCCGGCTCGCGGACAACATTCAGTACTTC.